This passage covers 16 T cell receptor beta chains from one sample sequenced in a study of beta chain features in type 1 diabetes. Sequenced material consisted of expressed TCRB transcripts (all of the isolated RNA was reverse transcribed). Clones were read by immunoSEQ multiplex PCR, and TCRdb kept only the in-frame ones, dropping some. The sample lists 310,000 or so clones, around 8% occurring once. The sequenced sample was central memory CD4+ T cells from blood. These receptors all stem from a woman aged 18 to 35 in good health.

This clone was recorded a few times. This chain uses TRBV5-1 with TRBJ1-5, with D perhaps TRBD1 (5 bases). The CDR3 totals 15 residues. Trimming pared 5 bases from V and 5 bases from J, leaving 17 bases between. Germline CDR1 and CDR2: SGHRS and YFSETQ. CDR3 in amino acids: CASRATAQRDQPQHF. In DNA, the CDR3 is TGCGCCAGCAGGGCGACAGCCCAACGAGATCAGCCCCAGCATTTT.

The chain links TRBV7-2 to TRBJ2-2, with a tentative D call TRBD1 (6 bases). This CDR3 has 19 residues. Trimming took off 4 bases at V and 7 bases at J, with 28 bases between the two ends. Germline lookup yields CDR1 SGHTA and CDR2 FQGNSA. The CDR3 loop reads CASSSIRKTARGQGGELFF. The DNA of the CDR3 is TGTGCCAGCAGCTCAATCCGCAAAACGGCCAGGGGTCAGGGCGGGGAGCTGTTTTTT.

There are many counts of this clone. J is TRBJ2-1 and V is TRBV28; D ambiguous. CDR1 is MDHEN, CDR2 SYDVKM, per germline. The CDR3 loop spans 10 amino acids. Trimming left V 10 bases short and J 12 bases short, with 13 bases between. CDR3 residues: CATSRVSQFF. The CDR3, as DNA: TGTGCCACCTCTCGGGTCTCGCAGTTCTTC.

This clone was recorded a few times. This chain uses TRBV10-3 with TRBJ1-5; 7 bases fit TRBD1. Per the germline V gene, CDR1 is ENHRY and CDR2 is SYGVKD. The J segment lost 2 bases and the V segment lost 6 bases, leaving 4 bases of the junction unmatched. This CDR3 region has 14 residues. Here the CDR3 DNA reads TGTGCCATCAGCGAGGGGGCGGGCAATCAGCCCCAGCATTTT. Protein sequence: CAISEGAGNQPQHF.

The sample holds a few counts of this clone. The gene calls are TRBV2 and TRBJ1-2; TRBD1 aligns across 8 bases. The ends lost 10 bases at V and 5 bases at J; junction bases unmatched: 3. The CDR3 has 11 residues. Germline V gene sequence: CDR1 SNHLY, CDR2 FYNNEI. This CDR3 is CATRTGYGYTF. The CDR3, as DNA: TGTGCCACTCGGACAGGGTATGGCTACACCTTC.

This chain connects TRBV9 to TRBJ2-2; 13 bases align to TRBD2. This CDR3 contains 15 residues. CDR1 SGDLS and CDR2 YYNGEE come from the germline V gene. The trim removed 6 bases at V and 7 bases at J, leaving 6 bases unmatched. CDR3 amino acids: CASTRGLAGDGELFF. CDR3 bases: TGTGCCAGCACCCGTGGACTAGCGGGAGACGGGGAGCTGTTTTTT.

Only a few counts were recorded for this clone. The CDR3 DNA follows: TGTGCCACCAGCGGGTGGGGTCAGGACCAAGAGACCCAGTACTTC. It specifies CATSGWGQDQETQYF. The gene calls are TRBV15 and TRBJ2-5; D not resolved. The CDR3 runs to 15 residues. The germline V gene encodes CDR1 LNHNV and CDR2 YYDKDF (reference sequence). V lost 5 bases to trimming and J lost 0 bases, with 13 bases between them. Full variable domain (remainder filled in from reference TRBV15 and TRBJ2-5): DAMVIQNPRYQVTQFGKPVTLSCSQTLNHNVMYWYQQKSSQAPKLLFHYYDKDFNNEADTPDNFQSRRPNTSFCFLDIRSPGLGDTAMYLCATSGWGQDQETQYFGPGTRLLVL.

This clone appeared many times. V is TRBV16 and J is TRBJ1-2; D call uncertain. CDR3 length: 13 residues. V was trimmed by 5 bases and J by 8 bases, leaving 15 bases between them. The germline CDR1 and CDR2 sequences are KGHSY and FQNENV. CDR3 residues: CASSAGRTAGYTF. The CDR3 nucleotides read TGTGCCAGCAGCGCCGGACGGACTGCCGGCTACACCTTC.

In its sample, this clone was seen a few times. The rearrangement joins TRBV5-1 to TRBJ1-1; TRBD1 agrees at 11 bases. Germline CDR1 is SGHRS and CDR2 is YFSETQ. V was pared by 4 bases and J by 4 bases, with 3 bases of the junction left unmatched. The CDR3 totals 14 residues. Here the CDR3 DNA reads TGCGCCAGCAGCGCGGGGACAGGGGGCACTGAAGCTTTCTTT. Amino acids: CASSAGTGGTEAFF.

J is TRBJ2-6 and V is TRBV7-2, with D unclear. The germline V gene encodes CDR1 SGHTA and CDR2 FQGNSA. The CDR3 loop spans 15 amino acids. The ends were cut back, 1 base at V and 4 bases at J, with 8 bases in the middle. The CDR3 nucleotides read TGTGCCAGCAGCTTAGACCCGCGAGGGGCCAACGTCCTGACTTTC. Protein: CASSLDPRGANVLTF.

The gene calls are TRBV5-6 and TRBJ2-7, with TRBD2 identical over 7 bases. J lost 4 bases, V lost 7 bases, and 20 bases had no gene match. Germline CDR1 and CDR2: SGHDT and YYEEEE. This CDR3 has 17 amino acids. The DNA of the CDR3 is TGTGCCAGCTCCGCCCCTTGGGCACAGCGGGGCGCGTACGAGCAGTACTTC. It is translated as CASSAPWAQRGAYEQYF.

This clone was seen only a few times. This sequence joins TRBV15 and TRBJ1-1; 9 nucleotides line up with TRBD1. Per germline, CDR1 LNHNV and CDR2 YYDKDF (reference sequence). The CDR3 has 15 residues. With 2 bases clipped from V and 8 bases from J, the junction kept 9 bases outside the gene matches. This chain's CDR3 is CATSRQPGQGAEAFF. The CDR3 nucleotides are TGTGCCACCAGCAGACAACCGGGACAGGGAGCCGAAGCTTTCTTT.

The chain is built from TRBV11-1 and TRBJ2-1, with TRBD2 matching over 13 bases. Germline V gene lookup returns CDR1 SGHAT and CDR2 FQDESV (reference sequence). With V trimmed by 6 bases and J by 8 bases, 7 bases remained unmatched. This CDR3 comprises 15 residues. The CDR3 region has the DNA TGTGCCAGCAGTCCCCGGACTAGCGGGAGTGATGAGCAGTTCTTC. It is translated as CASSPRTSGSDEQFF.

This clone appeared a few times. This rearrangement joins TRBV28 to TRBJ2-1; D unclear. Germline V gene data show CDR1 as MDHEN and CDR2 as SYDVKM. The V gene lost 4 bases and the J gene lost 14 bases, with 12 bases spanning the gap. The CDR3 runs to 11 residues. CDR3 amino acids: CASSYRASKFF. In DNA, the CDR3 is TGTGCCAGCAGTTATAGAGCGAGCAAGTTCTTC.

The V and J genes are TRBV7-9 and TRBJ2-7; perhaps TRBD2 as D (5 bases). Germline values: CDR1 SEHNR, CDR2 FQNEAQ (reference sequence). Trimming removed 4 bases from V and 1 base from J, with 14 bases in between. The CDR3 covers 15 residues. CDR3 loop: CASSSAGGLSYEQYF. The CDR3 coding sequence is TGTGCCAGCAGCTCGGCGGGTGGTTTGTCCTACGAGCAGTACTTC.

This clone occurred a few times. One base separates it from a far larger clone, so it is likely a read error. The rearrangement joins TRBV6-6 to TRBJ1-1; possible D gene TRBD1, 6 bases. Germline CDR1 reads MNHNY; CDR2 reads SVGAGI (reference sequence). The germline V and J ends were trimmed by 5 bases and 1 base, with 8 bases remaining between them. This CDR3 has 13 residues. In nucleotides, the CDR3 is TGTGCCAGCAGTGTACAGGGGAACACTGAAGCTTTCTTT. Encoded protein: CASSVQGNTEAFF.